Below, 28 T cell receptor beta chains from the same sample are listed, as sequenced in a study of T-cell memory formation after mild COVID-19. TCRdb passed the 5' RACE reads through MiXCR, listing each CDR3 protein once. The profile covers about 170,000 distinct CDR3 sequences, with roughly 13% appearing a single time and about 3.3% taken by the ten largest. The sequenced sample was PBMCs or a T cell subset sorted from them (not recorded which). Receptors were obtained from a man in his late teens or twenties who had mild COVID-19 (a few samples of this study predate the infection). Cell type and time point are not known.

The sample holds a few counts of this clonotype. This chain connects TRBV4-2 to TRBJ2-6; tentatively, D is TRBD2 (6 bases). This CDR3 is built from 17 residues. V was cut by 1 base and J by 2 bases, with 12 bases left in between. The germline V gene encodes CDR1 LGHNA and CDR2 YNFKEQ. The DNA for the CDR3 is TGTGCCAGCAGCCAAGCCGGGGGTGGGGCTGGGGCCAACGTCCTGACTTTC. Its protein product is CASSQAGGGAGANVLTF.

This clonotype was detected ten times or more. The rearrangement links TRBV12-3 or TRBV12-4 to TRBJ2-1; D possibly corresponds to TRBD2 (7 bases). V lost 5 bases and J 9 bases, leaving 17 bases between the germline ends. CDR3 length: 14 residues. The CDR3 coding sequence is TGTGCCAGCAGTCCGCAGGCGGGGGCTGGTGAGCAGTTCTTC. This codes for CASSPQAGAGEQFF.

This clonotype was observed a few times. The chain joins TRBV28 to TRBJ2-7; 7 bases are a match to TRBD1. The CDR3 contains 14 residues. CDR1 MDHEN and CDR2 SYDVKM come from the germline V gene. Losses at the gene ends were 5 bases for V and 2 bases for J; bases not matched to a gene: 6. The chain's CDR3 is CASSGGQSPYEQYV. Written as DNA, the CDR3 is TGTGCCAGCAGTGGGGGACAGTCCCCCTACGAGCAGTACGTC.

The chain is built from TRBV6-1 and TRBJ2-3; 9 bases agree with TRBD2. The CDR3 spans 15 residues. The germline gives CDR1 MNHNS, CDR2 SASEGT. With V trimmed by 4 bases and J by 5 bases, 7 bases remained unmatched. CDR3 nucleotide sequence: TGTGCCAGCAGTGCACCGGGACTAGCACAAGATACGCAGTATTTT. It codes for CASSAPGLAQDTQYF.

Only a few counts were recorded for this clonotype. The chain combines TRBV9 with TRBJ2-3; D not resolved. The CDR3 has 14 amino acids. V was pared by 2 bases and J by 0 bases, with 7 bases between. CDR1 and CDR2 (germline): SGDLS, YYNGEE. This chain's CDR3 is CASSVTWSTDTQYF. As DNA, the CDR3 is TGTGCCAGCAGCGTGACGTGGAGCACAGATACGCAGTATTTT. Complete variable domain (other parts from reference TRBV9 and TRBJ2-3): DSGVTQTPKHLITATGQRVTLRCSPRSGDLSVYWYQQSLDQGLQFLIQYYNGEERAKGNILERFSAQQFPDLHSELNLSSLELGDSALYFCASSVTWSTDTQYFGPGTRLTVL.

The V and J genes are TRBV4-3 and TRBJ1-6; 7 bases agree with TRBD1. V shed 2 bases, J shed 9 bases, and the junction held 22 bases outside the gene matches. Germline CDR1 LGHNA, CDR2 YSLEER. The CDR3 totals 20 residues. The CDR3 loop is CASSQLVGQGVIYGSSPLHF. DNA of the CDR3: TGCGCCAGCAGCCAACTCGTGGGGCAGGGGGTAATATACGGAAGTTCACCCCTCCACTTT.

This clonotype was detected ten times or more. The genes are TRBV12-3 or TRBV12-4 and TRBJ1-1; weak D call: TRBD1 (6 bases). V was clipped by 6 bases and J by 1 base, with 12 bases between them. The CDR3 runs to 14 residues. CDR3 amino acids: CASSLSQGNTEAFF. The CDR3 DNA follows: TGTGCCAGCAGCCTATCACAGGGGAACACTGAAGCTTTCTTT.

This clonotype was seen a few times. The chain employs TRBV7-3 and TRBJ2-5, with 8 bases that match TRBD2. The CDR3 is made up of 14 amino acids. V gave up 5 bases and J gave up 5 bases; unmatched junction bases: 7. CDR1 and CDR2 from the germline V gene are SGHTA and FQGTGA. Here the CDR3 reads CASSLGGGLETQYF. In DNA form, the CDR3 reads TGTGCCAGCAGCCTCGGGGGGGGTTTGGAGACCCAGTACTTC.

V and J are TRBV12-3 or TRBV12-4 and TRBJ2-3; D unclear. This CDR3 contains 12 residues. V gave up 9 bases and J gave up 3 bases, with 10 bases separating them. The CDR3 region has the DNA TGTGCCAGTACCGCTGGGACAGATACGCAGTATTTT. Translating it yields CASTAGTDTQYF.

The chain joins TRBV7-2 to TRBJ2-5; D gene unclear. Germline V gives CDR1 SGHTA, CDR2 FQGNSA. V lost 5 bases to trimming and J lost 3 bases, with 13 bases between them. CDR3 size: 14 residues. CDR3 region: CASSAQHSKETQYF. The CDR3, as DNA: TGTGCCAGCAGCGCGCAACACAGTAAAGAGACCCAGTACTTC. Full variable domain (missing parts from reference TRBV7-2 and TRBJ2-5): GAGVSQSPSNKVTEKGKDVELRCDPISGHTALYWYRQSLGQGLEFLIYFQGNSAPDKSGLPSDRFSAERTGGSVSTLTIQRTQQEDSAVYLCASSAQHSKETQYFGPGTRLLVL.

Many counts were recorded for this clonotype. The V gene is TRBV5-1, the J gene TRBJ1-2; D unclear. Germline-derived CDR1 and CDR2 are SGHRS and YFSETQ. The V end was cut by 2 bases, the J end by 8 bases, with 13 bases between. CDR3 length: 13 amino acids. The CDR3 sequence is CASSFGSVEGYTF. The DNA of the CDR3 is TGCGCCAGCAGCTTCGGGTCTGTGGAGGGCTACACCTTC.

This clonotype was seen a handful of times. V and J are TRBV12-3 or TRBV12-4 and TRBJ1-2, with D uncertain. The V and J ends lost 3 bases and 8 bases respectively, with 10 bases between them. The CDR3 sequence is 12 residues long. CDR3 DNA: TGTGCCAGCAGTTTCGGGTGGGAGGGCTACACCTTC. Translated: CASSFGWEGYTF.

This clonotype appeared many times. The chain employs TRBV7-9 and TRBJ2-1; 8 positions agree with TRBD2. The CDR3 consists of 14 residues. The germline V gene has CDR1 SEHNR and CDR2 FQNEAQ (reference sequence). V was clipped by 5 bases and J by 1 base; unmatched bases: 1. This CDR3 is CASSTGGSYNEQFF. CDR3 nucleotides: TGTGCCAGCAGCACGGGGGGGTCCTACAATGAGCAGTTCTTC.

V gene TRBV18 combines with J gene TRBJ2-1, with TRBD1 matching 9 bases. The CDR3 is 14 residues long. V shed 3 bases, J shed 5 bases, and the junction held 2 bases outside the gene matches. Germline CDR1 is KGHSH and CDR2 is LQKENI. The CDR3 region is CASSPWTGDNEQFF. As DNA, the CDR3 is TGTGCCAGCTCACCTTGGACAGGGGACAATGAGCAGTTCTTC.

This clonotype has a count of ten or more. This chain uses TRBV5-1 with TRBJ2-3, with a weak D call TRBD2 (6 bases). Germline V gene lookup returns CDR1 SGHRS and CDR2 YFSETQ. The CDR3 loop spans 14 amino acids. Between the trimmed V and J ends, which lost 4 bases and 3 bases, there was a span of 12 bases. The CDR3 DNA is TGCGCCAGCAGCAGCCGGGAGTTGACAGATACGCAGTATTTT. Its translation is CASSSRELTDTQYF. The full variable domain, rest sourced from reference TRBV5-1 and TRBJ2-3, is KAGVTQTPRYLIKTRGQQVTLSCSPISGHRSVSWYQQTPGQGLQFLFEYFSETQRNKGNFPGRFSGRQFSNSRSEMNVSTLELGDSALYLCASSSRELTDTQYFGPGTRLTVL.

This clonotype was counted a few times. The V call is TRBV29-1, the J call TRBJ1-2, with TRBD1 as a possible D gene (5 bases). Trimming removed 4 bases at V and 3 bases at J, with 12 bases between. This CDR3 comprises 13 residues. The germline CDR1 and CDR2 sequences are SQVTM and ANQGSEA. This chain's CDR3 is CSVATGGHYGYTF. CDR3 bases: TGCAGCGTTGCCACGGGGGGACACTATGGCTACACCTTC.

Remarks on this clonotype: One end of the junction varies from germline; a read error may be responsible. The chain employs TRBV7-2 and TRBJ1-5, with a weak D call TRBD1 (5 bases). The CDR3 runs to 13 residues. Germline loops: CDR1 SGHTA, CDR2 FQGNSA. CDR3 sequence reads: CDSSLGAYQPQHF. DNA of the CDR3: TGTGACAGCAGCTTAGGGGCTTATCAGCCCCAGCATTTT.

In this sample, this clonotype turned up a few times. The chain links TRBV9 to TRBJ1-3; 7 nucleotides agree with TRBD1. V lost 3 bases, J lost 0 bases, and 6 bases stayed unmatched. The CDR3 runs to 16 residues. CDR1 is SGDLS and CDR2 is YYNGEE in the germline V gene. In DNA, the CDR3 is TGTGCCAGCAGCGAATGGGACAGCGGCTCTGGAAACACCATATATTTT. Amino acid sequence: CASSEWDSGSGNTIYF. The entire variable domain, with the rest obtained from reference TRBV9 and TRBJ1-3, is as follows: DSGVTQTPKHLITATGQRVTLRCSPRSGDLSVYWYQQSLDQGLQFLIQYYNGEERAKGNILERFSAQQFPDLHSELNLSSLELGDSALYFCASSEWDSGSGNTIYFGEGSWLTVV.

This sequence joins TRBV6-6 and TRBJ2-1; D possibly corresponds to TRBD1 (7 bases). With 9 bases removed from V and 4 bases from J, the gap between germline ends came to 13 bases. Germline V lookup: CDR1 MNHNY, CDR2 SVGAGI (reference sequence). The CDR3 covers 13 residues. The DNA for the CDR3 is TGTGCCAGTCGCAGGGGGGAGTACAATGAGCAGTTCTTC. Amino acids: CASRRGEYNEQFF.

CDR3 in DNA: TGTGCCAGCAGCTTAAAAACACCGGGACAGGGTTTGTATGAGCAGTTCTTC. It translates to CASSLKTPGQGLYEQFF. The chain carries TRBV7-2 and TRBJ2-1, with TRBD1 identical over 9 bases. This CDR3 has 17 amino acids. CDR1 is SGHTA and CDR2 is FQGNSA in the germline V gene. The V and J ends lost 2 bases and 8 bases, in that order; junction bases with no gene match: 13.

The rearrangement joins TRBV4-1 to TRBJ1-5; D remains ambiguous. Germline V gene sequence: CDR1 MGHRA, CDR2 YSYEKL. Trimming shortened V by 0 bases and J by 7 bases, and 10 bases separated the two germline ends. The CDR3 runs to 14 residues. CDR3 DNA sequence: TGCGCCAGCAGCCAAGACCACCTCGAGCAGCCCCAGCATTTT. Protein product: CASSQDHLEQPQHF.

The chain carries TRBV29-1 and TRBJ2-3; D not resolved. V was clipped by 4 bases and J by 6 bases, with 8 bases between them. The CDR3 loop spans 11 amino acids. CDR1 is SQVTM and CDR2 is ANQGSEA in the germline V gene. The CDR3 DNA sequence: TGCAGCGTTGCGTCCACCGATACGCAGTATTTT. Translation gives CSVASTDTQYF.

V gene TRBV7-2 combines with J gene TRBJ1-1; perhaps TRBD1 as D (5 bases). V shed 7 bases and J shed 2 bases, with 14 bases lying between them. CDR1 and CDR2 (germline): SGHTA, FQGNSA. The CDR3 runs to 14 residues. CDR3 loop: CASTAAGINTEAFF. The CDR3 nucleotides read TGTGCCAGCACTGCAGCAGGGATTAACACTGAAGCTTTCTTT.

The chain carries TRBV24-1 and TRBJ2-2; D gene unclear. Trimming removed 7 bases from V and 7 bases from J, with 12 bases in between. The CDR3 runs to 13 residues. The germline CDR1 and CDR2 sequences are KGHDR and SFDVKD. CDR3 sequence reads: CATSPRAHGELFF. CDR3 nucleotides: TGTGCCACCAGCCCCCGGGCCCACGGGGAGCTGTTTTTT.

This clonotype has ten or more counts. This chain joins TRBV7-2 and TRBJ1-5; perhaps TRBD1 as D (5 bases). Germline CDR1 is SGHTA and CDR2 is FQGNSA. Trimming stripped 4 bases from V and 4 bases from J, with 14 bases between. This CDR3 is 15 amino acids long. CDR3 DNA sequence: TGTGCCAGCAGCTACGTCGGGGGTGGAAATCAGCCCCAGCATTTT. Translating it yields CASSYVGGGNQPQHF.

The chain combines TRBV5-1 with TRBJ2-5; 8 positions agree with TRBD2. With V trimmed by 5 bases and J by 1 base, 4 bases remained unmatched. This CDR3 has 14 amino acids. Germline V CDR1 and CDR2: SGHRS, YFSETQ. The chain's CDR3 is CASRRGTSQETQYF. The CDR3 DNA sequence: TGCGCCAGCAGGCGTGGGACTAGCCAAGAGACCCAGTACTTC.

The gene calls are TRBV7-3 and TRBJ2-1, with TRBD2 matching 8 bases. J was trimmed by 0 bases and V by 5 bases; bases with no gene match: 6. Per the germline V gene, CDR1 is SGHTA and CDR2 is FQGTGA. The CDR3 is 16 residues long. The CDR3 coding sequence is TGTGCCAGCAGCCCCGGGCGGGGGGCCTCCTACAATGAGCAGTTCTTC. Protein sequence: CASSPGRGASYNEQFF.

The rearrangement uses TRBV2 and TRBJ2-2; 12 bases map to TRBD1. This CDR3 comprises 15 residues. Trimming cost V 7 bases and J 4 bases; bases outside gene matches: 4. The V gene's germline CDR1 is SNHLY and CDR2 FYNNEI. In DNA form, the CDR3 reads TGTGCCAGCACCGGGACAGGGGGCGGCACCGGGGAGCTGTTTTTT. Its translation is CASTGTGGGTGELFF.